This TCR beta chain was documented in a study of blood T cell repertoires in COVID-19. The data were produced by immunoSEQ multiplex PCR, yet TCRdb's version contains in-frame clones alone and is incomplete. This sample has about 200,000 clones, with approximately 84% found just once. In germline, CDR1 is MNHEY, CDR2 SMNVEV (reference sequence). This CDR3 is 13 amino acids long. V lost 5 bases to trimming and J lost 4 bases, with 11 bases between them. The sequenced sample was peripheral blood. The TCR originated in a human donor with acute or convalescent COVID-19. The donor label of this sample is uncertain. The chain recombines TRBV27 with TRBJ2-5, with a tentative D call TRBD1 (6 bases). The CDR3, as DNA: TGTGCCAGCAGTCCGCAGGGGCGAGAGACCCAGTACTTC. Translated: CASSPQGRETQYF.